The clone carrying this TCR beta chain appeared many times. At one boundary the junction diverges from the germline segment, which might be a read error. There were TCR beta CDR3 regions amplified from RNA transcripts. TCR CDR3 underwent first-round RT-PCR with the HTBI primer set. One entry per CDR3 protein results from TCRdb running MiXCR on the multiplex PCR reads. The sample includes nearly 600,000 distinct CDR3 sequences, approximately 13% of them seen just once. This specimen comes from a study of T cells in Graves' hyperthyroidism and ophthalmopathy. Germline V lookup: CDR1 LGHNT, CDR2 FRNRAP. The CDR3 extends over 16 amino acids.

This TCR was sampled from a woman in her thirties with Graves' hyperthyroidism that later progressed to Graves' ophthalmopathy. Source material: blood. The rearrangement links TRBV12-5 to TRBJ2-3; 14 bases match TRBD2. The CDR3 sequence is CASASGTSGSIDTQYF. CDR3 bases: TGTGCTAGTGCCTCAGGGACTAGCGGGAGCATAGATACGCAGTATTTT.